The 5 T cell receptor beta chains given below trace back to one sample, sequenced in a study of cytomegalovirus exposure and HLA in healthy donors. This PCR relied on a set of 60 Vbeta primers and 13 Jbeta primers. This table comes from immunoSEQ multiplex PCR, and its TCRdb copy is limited to in-frame clones, with some not included. This table holds 100,000 to 150,000 clones, roughly 70% found once. Sequencing used PBMCs. The origin of the receptors is a young man in good health and CMV-seronegative.

The sample holds a few counts of this clone. The chain combines TRBV18 with TRBJ1-1, with unresolved D. Germline V gene data show CDR1 as KGHSH and CDR2 as LQKENI. V lost 6 bases, J lost 2 bases, and 4 bases lay in between. CDR3 length: 11 amino acids. The CDR3 region is CASSSNTEAFF. For the CDR3, the DNA is TGTGCCAGCTCCTCTAACACTGAAGCTTTCTTT.

V usage is TRBV7-2 and J usage is TRBJ1-3; D is unresolved. This CDR3 has 13 amino acids. Germline lookup yields CDR1 SGHTA and CDR2 FQGNSA. Trimming left V 5 bases short and J 3 bases short, with 8 bases between. This CDR3 is CASSGEFGNTIYF. CDR3 DNA: TGTGCCAGCAGCGGGGAGTTTGGAAACACCATATATTTT. The full variable domain, with the rest looked up from reference TRBV7-2 and TRBJ1-3, is GAGVSQSPSNKVTEKGKDVELRCDPISGHTALYWYRQSLGQGLEFLIYFQGNSAPDKSGLPSDRFSAERTGGSVSTLTIQRTQQEDSAVYLCASSGEFGNTIYFGEGSWLTVV.

The chain recombines TRBV28 with TRBJ2-7; maybe TRBD1 (5 bases). Looked up from germline, CDR1 is MDHEN and CDR2 is SYDVKM. V gave up 1 base and J gave up 3 bases, with 10 bases separating them. The CDR3 totals 14 residues. The CDR3 bases are TGTGCCAGCAGTTTATTTGAGGACAACTACGAGCAGTACTTC. It encodes CASSLFEDNYEQYF.

A few counts support this clone. The chain joins TRBV7-2 to TRBJ2-7, with 7 bases matching TRBD2. Trimming removed 2 bases from V and 1 base from J; junction bases left unmatched: 14. CDR1 SGHTA and CDR2 FQGNSA come from the germline V gene. The CDR3 totals 18 residues. CDR3: CASSLPLTGGGHSYEQYF. For the CDR3, the DNA is TGTGCCAGCAGCTTACCCTTGACTGGGGGGGGTCATTCCTACGAGCAGTACTTC. The full variable domain, in which reference TRBV7-2 and TRBJ2-7 provide the parts outside the CDR3, is GAGVSQSPSNKVTEKGKDVELRCDPISGHTALYWYRQSLGQGLEFLIYFQGNSAPDKSGLPSDRFSAERTGGSVSTLTIQRTQQEDSAVYLCASSLPLTGGGHSYEQYFGPGTRLTVT.

This chain uses TRBV28 with TRBJ2-3, with 10 bases identical to TRBD2. With V trimmed by 7 bases and J by 5 bases, 6 bases remained unmatched. CDR1 is MDHEN, CDR2 SYDVKM, per germline. The CDR3 length is 14 residues. This CDR3 is CASILAGAGDTQYF. CDR3 DNA: TGTGCCAGCATCCTAGCGGGGGCGGGAGATACGCAGTATTTT.